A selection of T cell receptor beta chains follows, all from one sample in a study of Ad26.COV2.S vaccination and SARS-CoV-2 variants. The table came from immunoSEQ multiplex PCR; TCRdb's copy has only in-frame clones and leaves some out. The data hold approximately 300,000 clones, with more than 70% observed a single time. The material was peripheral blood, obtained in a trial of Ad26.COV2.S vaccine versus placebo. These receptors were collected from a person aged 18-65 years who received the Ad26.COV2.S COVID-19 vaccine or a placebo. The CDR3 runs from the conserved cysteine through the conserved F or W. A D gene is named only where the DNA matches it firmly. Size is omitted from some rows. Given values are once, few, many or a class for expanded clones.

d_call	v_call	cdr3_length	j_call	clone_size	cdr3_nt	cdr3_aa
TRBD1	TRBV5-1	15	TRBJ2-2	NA	TGCGCCAGCAGTCAACAGGGGGCGAGTACCGGGGAGCTGTTTTTT	CASSQQGASTGELFF
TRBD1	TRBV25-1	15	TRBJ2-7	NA	TGTGCCAGCAGTGGGACCGGGACAGGGGCCTACGAGCAGTACTTC	CASSGTGTGAYEQYF
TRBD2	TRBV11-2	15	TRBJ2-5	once	TGTGCCAGCAGCTTTTCTAGCGGCACCCAAGAGACCCAGTACTTC	CASSFSSGTQETQYF
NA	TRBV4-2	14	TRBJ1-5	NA	TGTGCCAGCAGCTCCTCTGGGAGCAATCAGCCCCAGCATTTT	CASSSSGSNQPQHF
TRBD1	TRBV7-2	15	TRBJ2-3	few	TGTGCCAGCAGCGTTTGGGACAGTAGCACAGATACGCAGTATTTT	CASSVWDSSTDTQYF
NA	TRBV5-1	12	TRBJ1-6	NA	TGCGCCAGCAGCCCCGATAATTCACCCCTCCACTTT	CASSPDNSPLHF
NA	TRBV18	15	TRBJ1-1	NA	TGTGCCAGCTCACCCTACCGTGGACCTACCACTGAAGCTTTCTTT	CASSPYRGPTTEAFF
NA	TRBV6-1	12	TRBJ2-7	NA	TGTGCCAGCAGTGAAGTTACATTGGGGCAGTACTTC	CASSEVTLGQYF
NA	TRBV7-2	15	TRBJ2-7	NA	TGTGCCAGCAGCTTAACTTTGGGGGTTACCTACGAGCAGTACTTC	CASSLTLGVTYEQYF
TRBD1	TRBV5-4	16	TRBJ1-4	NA	TGTGCCAGCAGCTTGTACGGACAGGGACATAATGAAAAACTGTTTTTT	CASSLYGQGHNEKLFF
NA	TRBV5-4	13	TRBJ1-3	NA	TGTGCCAGCAGTGGGTACTCTGGAAACACCATATATTTT	CASSGYSGNTIYF
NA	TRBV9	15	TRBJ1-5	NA	TGTGCCAGCAGCCCGGGGGGGGGTAGCAATCAGCCCCAGCATTTT	CASSPGGGSNQPQHF
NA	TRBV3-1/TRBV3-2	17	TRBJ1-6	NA	TGTGCCAGCAGCCAAGAGGCATTTGTCGATCAGGCTTCACCCCTCCACTTT	CASSQEAFVDQASPLHF
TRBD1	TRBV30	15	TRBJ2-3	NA	TGTGCCTGGAGCGGACAGGAGACTTTCACAGATACGCAGTATTTT	CAWSGQETFTDTQYF
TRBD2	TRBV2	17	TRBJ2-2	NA	TGTGCCAGCAATAGCCCTAGCGGGGGATTGAACACCGGGGAGCTGTTTTTT	CASNSPSGGLNTGELFF
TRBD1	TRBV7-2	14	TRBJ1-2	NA	TGTGCCAGCAGCAAAGACAGGGGGGACTATGGCTACACCTTC	CASSKDRGDYGYTF
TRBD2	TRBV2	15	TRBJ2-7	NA	TGTGCCAGCAGGGTAACCGGGACTAGGGGCCACGAGCAGTACTTC	CASRVTGTRGHEQYF